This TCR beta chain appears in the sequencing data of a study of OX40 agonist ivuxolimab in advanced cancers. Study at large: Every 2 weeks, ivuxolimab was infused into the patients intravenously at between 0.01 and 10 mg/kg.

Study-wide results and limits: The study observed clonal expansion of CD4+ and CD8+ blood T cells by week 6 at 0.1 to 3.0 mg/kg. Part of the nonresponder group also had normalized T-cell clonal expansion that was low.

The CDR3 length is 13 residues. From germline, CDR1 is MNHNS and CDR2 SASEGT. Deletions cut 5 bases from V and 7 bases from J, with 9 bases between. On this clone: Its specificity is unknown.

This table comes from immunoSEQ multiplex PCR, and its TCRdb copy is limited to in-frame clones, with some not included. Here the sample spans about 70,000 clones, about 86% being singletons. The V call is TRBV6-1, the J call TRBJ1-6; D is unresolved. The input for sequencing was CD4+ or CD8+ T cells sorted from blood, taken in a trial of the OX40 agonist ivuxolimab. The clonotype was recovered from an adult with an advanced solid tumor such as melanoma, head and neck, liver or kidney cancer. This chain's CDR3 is CASSTADNSPLHF. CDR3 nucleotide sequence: TGTGCCAGCAGTACAGCGGACAATTCACCCCTCCACTTT.